What follows are 25 T cell receptor beta chains derived from one specimen sequenced in a study of graft-versus-host responses after intestinal transplantation. Which antigens these TCRs recognize remains unknown. TCRdb's table, derived via immunoSEQ multiplex PCR, lists solely in-frame clones and lacks some. The repertoire holds tens of thousands of clones, with around nine tenths as singletons. Sequences were derived from unstimulated CD8+ T cells sorted from spleen or lymph node cells, sampled before transplant. The receptor set was obtained from a human donor who was the organ donor for an intestinal transplant.

V and J are TRBV6-5 and TRBJ2-2; TRBD2 aligns across 7 bases. The CDR3 has 16 amino acids. V was clipped by 0 bases and J by 6 bases; unmatched bases: 7. The germline V gene has CDR1 MNHEY and CDR2 SVGAGI. The CDR3 is CASSYSPGGGSGELFF. The DNA for the CDR3 is TGTGCCAGCAGTTACTCCCCGGGGGGAGGGTCCGGGGAGCTGTTTTTT.

The chain combines TRBV19 with TRBJ2-5; 10 bases map to TRBD2. The junction had 3 bases not matched to a gene; V was cut back by 3 bases and J by 5 bases. Germline CDR1 and CDR2: LNHDA and SQIVND (reference sequence). The CDR3 extends over 14 amino acids. The CDR3 DNA sequence: TGTGCCAGTAGTATTAGCGGGGGGCTTGAGACCCAGTACTTC. Translating it yields CASSISGGLETQYF.

The chain carries TRBV13 and TRBJ2-5, with D possibly TRBD1 on 7 matching bases. The length of the CDR3 is 16 residues. The germline V and J ends were trimmed by 5 bases and 4 bases, with 20 bases remaining between them. The germline gives CDR1 PRHDT, CDR2 FYEKMQ (reference sequence). The CDR3 region is CASSPTGGGPTETQYF. The CDR3 nucleotides are TGTGCCAGCAGCCCCACTGGAGGGGGCCCGACAGAGACCCAGTACTTC.

The chain employs TRBV27 and TRBJ1-5; no reliable D call. The V end was cut by 6 bases, the J end by 2 bases, with 11 bases between. CDR1 and CDR2 from the germline V gene are MNHEY and SMNVEV (reference sequence). This CDR3 is built from 14 residues. CDR3 coding DNA: TGTGCCAGCAGGGAAACCATTGGCAATCAGCCCCAGCATTTT. Translating it yields CASRETIGNQPQHF.

The CDR3 spells CASSRFRKTGYYGYTF. The CDR3 DNA reads as TGTGCCAGCAGCCGCTTCCGAAAGACAGGGTACTATGGCTACACCTTC. The gene calls are TRBV5-5 and TRBJ1-2; 7 bases agree with TRBD1. The CDR3 has 16 amino acids. CDR1 is SGHKS, CDR2 YYEKEE, per germline (reference sequence). The V gene end was trimmed by 4 bases and the J gene end by 3 bases; junction bases not matched to a gene: 12.

The V call is TRBV2, the J call TRBJ1-3, with unresolved D. Germline V gene sequence: CDR1 SNHLY, CDR2 FYNNEI. Deletions cut 6 bases from V and 4 bases from J, with 19 bases between. The CDR3 consists of 16 residues. The CDR3 sequence is CASSPTLEAAGNTIYF. The CDR3 nucleotides are TGTGCCAGCAGCCCAACCCTGGAGGCAGCGGGAAACACCATATATTTT.

This clone was seen just once. V usage is TRBV7-3 and J usage is TRBJ2-7; 8 bases map to TRBD1. J gave up 6 bases and V 6 bases, and 4 bases lay outside the gene matches. The CDR3 spans 12 residues. Per germline, CDR1 SGHTA and CDR2 FQGTGA. In DNA form, the CDR3 reads TGTGCCAGCAGTCTTACAGGGGGCGAGCAGTACTTC. It yields the protein CASSLTGGEQYF.

The gene calls are TRBV7-9 and TRBJ1-5, with unresolved D. V lost 3 bases and J 6 bases, leaving 9 bases between the germline ends. From germline, CDR1 is SEHNR and CDR2 FQNEAQ (reference sequence). The CDR3 runs 13 residues. The CDR3 DNA follows: TGTGCCAGCAGCTTGGAACCGAGTCAGCCCCAGCATTTT. Residues: CASSLEPSQPQHF.

CDR3 coding DNA: TGTGCCAGCAGCTTAGGCGCAGGGGATATCTACGAGCAGTACTTC. Protein product: CASSLGAGDIYEQYF. J is TRBJ2-7 and V is TRBV7-6, with a possible D match to TRBD1 (6 bases). The CDR3 contains 15 residues. Trimming shortened V by 1 base and J by 3 bases, and 13 bases separated the two germline ends. CDR1 and CDR2 (germline): SGHVS, FNYEAQ.

The CDR3 protein is CASNLGNSNQPQHF. The CDR3 region has the DNA TGTGCCAGCAACTTGGGAAATAGCAATCAGCCCCAGCATTTT. The rearrangement joins TRBV28 to TRBJ1-5; D is ambiguous. Germline CDR1 is MDHEN and CDR2 is SYDVKM. The V gene lost 7 bases and the J gene lost 0 bases, with 10 bases spanning the gap. CDR3 length: 14 amino acids.

This chain's CDR3 is CAWNLAGGSSEQFF. The CDR3, as DNA: TGTGCCTGGAATCTAGCGGGGGGGTCCAGTGAGCAGTTCTTC. The V and J genes are TRBV30 and TRBJ2-1; 12 bases are shared with TRBD2. The CDR3 spans 14 residues. V shed 4 bases and J 9 bases; nucleotides not matched to a gene: 7. The germline V gene has CDR1 GTSNPN and CDR2 SVGIG (reference sequence).

The chain uses TRBV6-1 and TRBJ1-5; D is possibly TRBD1 (5 bases). Germline loops: CDR1 MNHNS, CDR2 SASEGT. Trimming took off 2 bases at V and 1 base at J, with 9 bases between the two ends. The CDR3 consists of 15 residues. The CDR3 loop is CASSEKGTSNQPQHF. CDR3 coding DNA: TGTGCCAGCAGTGAAAAGGGGACGAGCAATCAGCCCCAGCATTTT.

The V call is TRBV7-9, the J call TRBJ2-3; D call uncertain. The CDR3 length is 12 residues. Germline CDR1 reads SEHNR; CDR2 reads FQNEAQ (reference sequence). Trimming took 1 base from V and 4 from J, leaving 3 bases between them. Here the CDR3 reads CASSLGADTQYF. The CDR3 nucleotides read TGTGCCAGCAGCTTAGGGGCAGATACGCAGTATTTT.

The CDR3 DNA reads as TGTGCCAGCAGCCCCCCCCTGAACACTGAAGCTTTCTTT. Translated: CASSPPLNTEAFF. The J gene is TRBJ1-1, the V gene TRBV7-6; D remains unclear. Trimming took 5 bases from V and 0 from J, leaving 7 bases between them. CDR3 size: 13 residues. The germline gives CDR1 SGHVS, CDR2 FNYEAQ.

The chain has TRBV7-9 and TRBJ2-5; 7 nucleotides align to TRBD2. CDR1 SEHNR and CDR2 FQNEAQ come from the germline V gene (reference sequence). V lost 5 bases and J lost 4; bases outside the gene matches: 19. CDR3 length: 18 residues. The CDR3 sequence is CASSEGSSGDGLVETQYF. CDR3 bases: TGTGCCAGCAGCGAGGGGTCTAGCGGAGACGGGCTTGTAGAGACCCAGTACTTC.

The V and J genes are TRBV6-5 and TRBJ1-1, with a weak D call TRBD1 (6 bases). This CDR3 is built from 15 residues. Germline CDR1 MNHEY, CDR2 SVGAGI. V gave up 2 bases and J gave up 4 bases, with 14 bases separating them. The CDR3 loop is CASSYAQGTFTEAFF. For the CDR3, the DNA is TGTGCCAGCAGTTACGCCCAGGGGACATTCACTGAAGCTTTCTTT.

The chain joins TRBV2 to TRBJ1-2; D unresolved. V was trimmed by 3 bases and J by 8 bases, leaving 19 bases between them. Germline V gene data show CDR1 as SNHLY and CDR2 as FYNNEI. The CDR3 has 15 amino acids. The CDR3 sequence: CASSETLTAGYGYTF. DNA for the CDR3: TGTGCCAGCAGTGAGACCCTTACAGCAGGCTACGGCTACACCTTC. The full variable domain, rest sourced from reference TRBV2 and TRBJ1-2, is EPEVTQTPSHQVTQMGQEVILRCVPISNHLYFYWYRQILGQKVEFLVSFYNNEISEKSEIFDDQFSVERPDGSNFTLKIRSTKLEDSAMYFCASSETLTAGYGYTFGSGTRLTVV.

The rearrangement uses TRBV10-1 and TRBJ2-5; D unresolved. The V end lost 2 bases, the J end lost 5 bases, and 3 bases lay between the germline ends. Germline values: CDR1 WNHNN, CDR2 SYGVQD (reference sequence). The CDR3 sequence is 11 residues long. For the CDR3, the DNA is TGCGCCAGCAGTGAGGGGGAGACCCAGTACTTC. This encodes CASSEGETQYF.

This clone was recorded once. CDR3 coding DNA: TGTGCCAGCAGCGCGAAACTAGCGGGGATAACCGGGGAGCTGTTTTTT. This sequence encodes CASSAKLAGITGELFF. J is TRBJ2-2 and V is TRBV9; 10 positions agree with TRBD2. Germline V gives CDR1 SGDLS, CDR2 YYNGEE. V was pared by 3 bases and J by 5 bases, with 7 bases of the junction left unmatched. The CDR3 has 16 amino acids.

The V gene is TRBV27, the J gene TRBJ2-7, with 8 bases identical to TRBD1. There are 16 residues in the CDR3. Germline assignment: CDR1 MNHEY and CDR2 SMNVEV (reference sequence). Germline trimming cut 0 bases from V and 3 bases from J; bases unmatched to any gene: 7. CDR3 nucleotides: TGTGCCAGCAGTTTATCGCCTTGGACAGGGCTCTACGAGCAGTACTTC. It yields the protein CASSLSPWTGLYEQYF.

This chain connects TRBV2 to TRBJ1-1, with D possibly matching TRBD1 (5 bases). V was clipped by 8 bases and J by 11 bases, with 21 bases between them. From germline, CDR1 is SNHLY and CDR2 FYNNEI. CDR3 length: 13 amino acids. CDR3 sequence: CASSGVDGADAFF. CDR3 DNA sequence: TGTGCCAGCTCCGGGGTCGACGGGGCAGACGCTTTCTTT. Based on the CDR3 plus reference TRBV2 and TRBJ1-1, the full variable domain is EPEVTQTPSHQVTQMGQEVILRCVPISNHLYFYWYRQILGQKVEFLVSFYNNEISEKSEIFDDQFSVERPDGSNFTLKIRSTKLEDSAMYFCASSGVDGADAFFGQGTRLTVV.

CDR3 sequence reads: CASSSQGVSNQPQHF. The CDR3 bases are TGTGCCAGCAGCTCCCAGGGGGTAAGCAATCAGCCCCAGCATTTT. This chain connects TRBV7-8 to TRBJ1-5; 7 bases align to TRBD1. The CDR3 covers 15 residues. Trimming removed 4 bases from V and 1 base from J; junction bases left unmatched: 4. Germline-derived CDR1 and CDR2 are SGHVS and FQNEAQ.

V and J are TRBV29-1 and TRBJ1-1; maybe TRBD1 (5 bases). Looked up from germline, CDR1 is SQVTM and CDR2 is ANQGSEA. The length of the CDR3 is 15 residues. V was cut by 6 bases and J by 4 bases, with 21 bases left in between. In DNA, the CDR3 is TGCAGCGTCATTCGGCCGGGGCTCAGGGCCACTGAAGCTTTCTTT. Amino acid sequence: CSVIRPGLRATEAFF.

On this clone: At the DNA level, this CDR3 is encoded by other sequences in the same sample as well. The V and J genes are TRBV6-4 and TRBJ2-5; 11 bases are shared with TRBD2. CDR1 MRHNA and CDR2 SNTAGT come from the germline V gene. The CDR3 runs 15 residues. With 3 bases clipped from V and 2 bases from J, the junction kept 2 bases outside the gene matches. Here the CDR3 reads CASSDTSGGQETQYF. The CDR3 nucleotides are TGTGCCAGCAGTGATACTAGCGGGGGACAAGAGACCCAGTACTTC.

The gene calls are TRBV28 and TRBJ1-5; perhaps TRBD1 as D (5 bases). Germline-derived CDR1 and CDR2 are MDHEN and SYDVKM. Deletions cut 2 bases from V and 5 bases from J, with 19 bases between. There are 17 residues in the CDR3. Here the CDR3 reads CASSLIGGTLLDQPQHF. The CDR3 nucleotides are TGTGCCAGCAGTTTAATCGGGGGTACCTTGCTGGATCAGCCCCAGCATTTT.